The sample holds a few counts of the clone carrying this T cell receptor beta chain. Its antigen is not identified. This entry belongs to a study of vaccination and CD4 T cells after COVID-19. About the research overall: Overlapping peptides of the spike proteins of SARS-CoV-2, HCoV-NL63, HCoV-OC43 and HCoV-229E were used for cell stimulation.

Noted time point: late sampling 161 to 241 days after vaccination in a few convalescent patients. Sample treatment: approximately nine-day PBMC culture with coronavirus spike peptide pools or control peptides (ViraFEST assay). This CDR3 comprises 16 residues. Germline assignment: CDR1 SGHTA and CDR2 FQGTGA. The V and J ends lost 2 bases and 2 bases, in that order; junction bases with no gene match: 3. The Oncomine TCR Beta short-read assay sequenced DNA from cultured CD4+ T cells. It was cultured CD4+ T cells from which genomic DNA was extracted. TCRdb analysed the PCR reads with MiXCR anew, one entry per CDR3 protein. In the table there are tens of thousands of distinct CDR3 sequences, 30% to 35% of which are singletons.

The rearrangement joins TRBV7-3 to TRBJ2-6, with TRBD2 matching over 7 bases. The sample consisted of CD4+ T cells from blood, cultured in vitro, taken about 7 months after SARS-CoV-2 vaccination. The TCR sequence derives from a human donor who had recovered from COVID-19. The CDR3 loop reads CASSLSAGAGANVLTF. CDR3 nucleotide sequence: TGTGCCAGCAGCTTATCGGCGGGAGCTGGGGCCAACGTCCTGACTTTC.